This passage covers 28 T cell receptor beta chains from one sample sequenced in a study of cytomegalovirus exposure and HLA in healthy donors (dated by TCRdb to the late 2010s). Library generation was performed with the immunoSEQ multiplex PCR assay. For the multiplex PCR, a mixture combining 60 forward primers for TCR Vbeta segments and 13 reverse primers for TCR Jbeta segments was used. Held by TCRdb, this immuneACCESS table contains in-frame sequences only and omits some clones. Under half of the omission traces to an unresolved V gene where checked; the cause of the rest is unknown. In this sample the table shows approximately 170,000 clones, around four fifths of which occur a single time. The ten largest account for 2.5% to 3.5% of the sample. Sequencing input: PBMCs. The receptors come from a female donor in good health and CMV-seronegative.

The V call is TRBV10-3, the J call TRBJ2-3; the match to TRBD2 covers 7 bases. V lost 0 bases to trimming and J lost 2 bases; unmatched junction nucleotides: 5. CDR3 length: 16 residues. Germline lookup yields CDR1 ENHRY and CDR2 SYGVKD. The CDR3 loop is CAISESGGRPTDTQYF. CDR3 nucleotide sequence: TGTGCCATCAGTGAGTCGGGCGGGAGACCCACAGATACGCAGTATTTT.

V and J are TRBV5-4 and TRBJ2-5, with 9 nucleotides matching TRBD2. The end of the DNA is better explained by TRBJ2-7, so the J call may be wrong. In germline, CDR1 is SGHNT, CDR2 YYREEE (reference sequence). The CDR3 is 16 residues long. The CDR3 region is CASSSYSGSPSYEQYF. The DNA of the CDR3 is TGTGCCAGCAGCTCGTATAGCGGGAGCCCCTCCTACGAGCAGTACTTC.

This clone has just one count. The CDR3 DNA reads TGTGCCAGCAGCTTGGACACCGCGGGGACTGAAGCTTTCTTT. It is translated as CASSLDTAGTEAFF. The genes are TRBV7-8 and TRBJ1-1; a possible D gene is TRBD1 (5 bases). Germline V gene data show CDR1 as SGHVS and CDR2 as FQNEAQ. This CDR3 spans 14 amino acids. Trimming left V 3 bases short and J 5 bases short, with 13 bases between.

This rearrangement joins TRBV5-8 to TRBJ1-4; 7 bases align to TRBD1. Trimming removed 1 base from V and 3 bases from J; junction bases left unmatched: 6. Per germline, CDR1 SGHTS and CDR2 YDEGEE. The CDR3 has 16 amino acids. The CDR3 nucleotides are TGTGCCAGCAGCTTGCACAGGGGTTCGGCTAATGAAAAACTGTTTTTT. Protein sequence: CASSLHRGSANEKLFF.

Only a few counts were recorded for this clone. The J gene is TRBJ2-5, the V gene TRBV7-6; a weak D match, TRBD2 (6 bases). Looked up from germline, CDR1 is SGHVS and CDR2 is FNYEAQ. The germline V and J ends were trimmed by 3 bases and 7 bases, with 9 bases remaining between them. This CDR3 region has 12 residues. The CDR3: CASSFGGTTQYF. The CDR3, as DNA: TGTGCCAGCAGCTTCGGGGGAACGACCCAGTACTTC.

This chain uses TRBV6-6 with TRBJ1-2; D uncertain. Trimming stripped 2 bases from V and 2 bases from J, with 6 bases between. Per germline, CDR1 MNHNY and CDR2 SVGAGI (reference sequence). The CDR3 has 13 residues. CDR3 loop: CASSYEENYGYTF. As DNA, the CDR3 is TGTGCCAGCAGTTACGAGGAAAACTATGGCTACACCTTC.

This clone showed up just once. The V call is TRBV19, the J call TRBJ1-2; 9 bases line up with TRBD1. The V gene's germline CDR1 is LNHDA and CDR2 SQIVND (reference sequence). There are 14 residues in the CDR3. The V segment lost 5 bases and the J segment 1 base; nucleotides outside the gene matches: 2. For the CDR3, the DNA is TGTGCCAGTAGTGCGGACAGGGGTAACTATGGCTACACCTTC. Residues: CASSADRGNYGYTF.

This sequence joins TRBV7-9 and TRBJ1-1; D might be TRBD1 (5 bases). The CDR3 is 16 residues long. Germline CDR1 is SEHNR and CDR2 is FQNEAQ (reference sequence). Trimming left V 4 bases short and J 1 base short, with 16 bases between. CDR3 sequence: CASSSTLATGNTEAFF. CDR3 coding DNA: TGTGCCAGCAGCTCCACCCTCGCAACAGGGAACACTGAAGCTTTCTTT.

This clone was recorded once. V is TRBV9 and J is TRBJ2-1, with D maybe TRBD2 (7 bases). CDR1 is SGDLS, CDR2 YYNGEE, per germline. Between the trimmed V and J ends, which lost 4 bases and 2 bases, there was a span of 13 bases. The CDR3 has 15 residues. In DNA, the CDR3 is TGTGCCAGCAGCCCCGGGGGGCCTACCTACAATGAGCAGTTCTTC. Protein: CASSPGGPTYNEQFF.

The chain has TRBV18 and TRBJ1-1, with 8 bases that match TRBD1. The CDR3 length is 16 residues. Trimming at V came to 0 bases and at J to 2 bases, leaving 5 bases not matched to a gene. Looked up from germline, CDR1 is KGHSH and CDR2 is LQKENI. CDR3 sequence: CASSPPTTGVNTEAFF. The CDR3 bases are TGTGCCAGCTCACCACCGACGACAGGGGTTAACACTGAAGCTTTCTTT.

This chain links TRBV7-9 with TRBJ2-5, with 12 bases fitting TRBD2. CDR3 length: 18 amino acids. Trimming at V came to 6 bases and at J to 4 bases, leaving 15 bases not matched to a gene. Looked up from germline, CDR1 is SEHNR and CDR2 is FQNEAQ (reference sequence). The CDR3: CASRRSSDTSGRSETQYF. CDR3 nucleotide sequence: TGTGCCAGCAGGAGAAGTTCTGACACTAGCGGGAGGTCAGAGACCCAGTACTTC.

DNA for the CDR3: TGTGCCAGCACCCCGACAGGGGGACAGCCCCAGCATTTT. This codes for CASTPTGGQPQHF. This chain joins TRBV28 and TRBJ1-5; TRBD1 matches 9 bases. Losses at the gene ends were 7 bases for V and 7 bases for J; bases not matched to a gene: 5. CDR1 and CDR2 from the germline V gene are MDHEN and SYDVKM. The CDR3 sequence is 13 residues long.

The chain combines TRBV7-2 with TRBJ2-7, with 13 bases matching TRBD2. The CDR3 consists of 15 residues. CDR1 and CDR2 (germline): SGHTA, FQGNSA. Trimming removed 4 bases from V and 4 bases from J; junction bases left unmatched: 4. The chain's CDR3 is CASSWGLAGRYEQYF. The DNA for the CDR3 is TGTGCCAGCAGCTGGGGACTAGCGGGGCGGTACGAGCAGTACTTC.

On this clone itself: Other DNA sequences from this sample encode an identical CDR3 as well. The chain uses TRBV5-1 and TRBJ2-6; 8 bases are a match to TRBD1. Germline CDR1 and CDR2: SGHRS and YFSETQ. J was trimmed by 2 bases and V by 2 bases; bases with no gene match: 3. The CDR3 contains 16 residues. In DNA, the CDR3 is TGCGCCAGCAGCTTAGTACAGGGGGCTGGGGCCAACGTCCTGACTTTC. Its protein is CASSLVQGAGANVLTF.

This chain links TRBV28 with TRBJ1-3, with 10 bases aligning to TRBD1. V trimming: 5 bases; J trimming: 7 bases; junction bases outside the gene matches: 5. The germline CDR1 and CDR2 sequences are MDHEN and SYDVKM. The CDR3 has 14 amino acids. The CDR3 DNA is TGTGCCAGCAGTAGCCCGGGACAGGGGAACACCATATATTTT. Its protein is CASSSPGQGNTIYF.

The sample holds one count of this clone. This chain joins TRBV9 and TRBJ1-1; 7 bases agree with TRBD1. V lost 0 bases to trimming and J lost 1 base; unmatched junction nucleotides: 6. The CDR3 is 16 residues long. Looked up from germline, CDR1 is SGDLS and CDR2 is YYNGEE. The CDR3 DNA reads TGTGCCAGCAGCGTAGGAGGGGGCGCCTCGAACACTGAAGCTTTCTTT. The encoded protein is CASSVGGGASNTEAFF.

The chain recombines TRBV15 with TRBJ1-1; 11 positions agree with TRBD1. Germline-derived CDR1 and CDR2 are LNHNV and YYDKDF (reference sequence). CDR3 length equals 17 residues. With 5 bases clipped from V and 0 bases from J, the junction kept 8 bases outside the gene matches. The CDR3 here is CATSLGTGGGMNTEAFF. DNA for the CDR3: TGTGCCACCAGCCTGGGGACAGGGGGAGGCATGAACACTGAAGCTTTCTTT. The entire variable domain, with the rest obtained from reference TRBV15 and TRBJ1-1, is as follows: DAMVIQNPRYQVTQFGKPVTLSCSQTLNHNVMYWYQQKSSQAPKLLFHYYDKDFNNEADTPDNFQSRRPNTSFCFLDIRSPGLGDTAMYLCATSLGTGGGMNTEAFFGQGTRLTVV.

This chain joins TRBV30 and TRBJ2-5; TRBD2 agrees at 8 bases. The tail of the sequence fits TRBJ2-7 better, so the J call may be wrong. This CDR3 is built from 15 residues. Per germline, CDR1 GTSNPN and CDR2 SVGIG (reference sequence). CDR3 amino acids: CAWRWAGREAYEQYF. CDR3 nucleotides: TGTGCCTGGAGGTGGGCCGGGCGGGAGGCCTACGAGCAGTACTTC.

The CDR3, as DNA: TGTGCCAGCAGCTCCCGGGACAGGCGCTACGAGCAGTACTTC. Protein product: CASSSRDRRYEQYF. The chain carries TRBV7-9 and TRBJ2-7; TRBD1 agrees at 8 bases. Germline V gene sequence: CDR1 SEHNR, CDR2 FQNEAQ (reference sequence). The CDR3 has 14 amino acids. The trim removed 4 bases at V and 3 bases at J, leaving 5 bases unmatched.

This clone was recorded once. The chain couples TRBV21-1 to TRBJ2-3; the D segment call TRBD2 is taken from the table without a DNA check. TRBV21-1 is given as a pseudogene. This CDR3 spans 19 amino acids. The CDR3 loop is CASSKATRLGAAPTDTQYF. CDR3 nucleotides: TGTGCCAGCAGCAAAGCGACCCGACTAGGCGCCGCCCCCACAGATACGCAGTATTTT.

V is TRBV9 and J is TRBJ1-6; a weak D match, TRBD1 (5 bases). The V end was cut by 5 bases, the J end by 9 bases, with 9 bases between. Germline V CDR1 and CDR2: SGDLS, YYNGEE. This CDR3 has 12 residues. Here the CDR3 DNA reads TGTGCCAGCAGGGGGCGTAGTTCACCCCTCCACTTT. It codes for CASRGRSSPLHF.

The genes are TRBV7-8 and TRBJ2-3; TRBD1 matches 7 bases. V lost 0 bases to trimming and J lost 3 bases; unmatched junction nucleotides: 6. Germline V gene sequence: CDR1 SGHVS, CDR2 FQNEAQ. This CDR3 spans 16 amino acids. The CDR3 protein is CASSLAQGSGTDTQYF. The CDR3 coding sequence is TGTGCCAGCAGCTTAGCACAGGGGTCGGGTACAGATACGCAGTATTTT.

The chain joins TRBV11-2 to TRBJ1-1, with a weak D call TRBD1 (6 bases). V lost 0 bases to trimming and J lost 9 bases, with 14 bases between them. Germline CDR1 reads SGHAT; CDR2 reads FQNNGV. The CDR3 runs to 14 residues. CDR3 sequence (DNA): TGTGCCAGCAGCTTAGATCGGGGGGCAGGGAAAGCTTTCTTT. Translated: CASSLDRGAGKAFF.

This chain uses TRBV5-4 with TRBJ1-6; D is uncertain. Trimming took 4 bases from V and 6 from J, leaving 8 bases between them. The CDR3 contains 13 residues. Germline V gene sequence: CDR1 SGHNT, CDR2 YYREEE (reference sequence). The CDR3 loop reads CASSAGFNSPLHF. CDR3 nucleotide sequence: TGTGCCAGCAGCGCGGGTTTTAATTCACCCCTCCACTTT. Together with reference TRBV5-4 and TRBJ1-6, the CDR3 gives the full variable domain: ETGVTQSPTHLIKTRGQQVTLRCSSQSGHNTVSWYQQALGQGPQFIFQYYREEENGRGNFPPRFSGLQFPNYSSELNVNALELDDSALYLCASSAGFNSPLHFGNGTRLTVT.

This chain uses TRBV5-8 with TRBJ1-1; D might be TRBD1 (5 bases). Germline lookup yields CDR1 SGHTS and CDR2 YDEGEE. CDR3 length equals 16 residues. Between the trimmed V and J ends, which lost 0 bases and 0 bases, there was a span of 12 bases. CDR3 protein: CASSLGQGRMNTEAFF. The CDR3 coding sequence is TGTGCCAGCAGCTTGGGGCAGGGAAGAATGAACACTGAAGCTTTCTTT.

This clone occurred a few times. The CDR3 loop reads CASSYSKGSNEQFF. The DNA for the CDR3 is TGTGCCAGCAGTTACTCGAAAGGGAGCAATGAGCAGTTCTTC. This chain joins TRBV6-6 and TRBJ2-1; a possible D gene is TRBD2 (5 bases). From germline, CDR1 is MNHNY and CDR2 SVGAGI (reference sequence). The CDR3 has 14 residues. V dropped 0 bases and J dropped 6 bases, with 9 bases sitting between them.

Note on this clone: In the same sample, other DNA sequences code for this CDR3. The chain joins TRBV19 to TRBJ2-7; 10 positions match TRBD2. J lost 0 bases, V lost 1 base, and 0 bases had no gene match. The CDR3 contains 15 residues. Germline-derived CDR1 and CDR2 are LNHDA and SQIVND (reference sequence). This CDR3 reads CASSIGLAGSYEQYF. The CDR3 coding sequence is TGTGCCAGTAGTATAGGACTAGCGGGCTCCTACGAGCAGTACTTC.

The sample holds one count of this clone. This chain uses TRBV6-5 with TRBJ2-7; tentatively, D is TRBD2 (6 bases). V dropped 0 bases and J dropped 9 bases, with 12 bases sitting between them. The CDR3 is made up of 13 amino acids. Germline lookup yields CDR1 MNHEY and CDR2 SVGAGI. CDR3 region: CASSYSASEGQYF. CDR3 bases: TGTGCCAGCAGTTACTCGGCCTCGGAGGGGCAGTACTTC.